The following is a TCR beta chain sequence with its context. The repertoire was sequenced with immunoSEQ multiplex PCR; TCRdb's copy has only in-frame clones and lacks some. The profile shows 170,000 or so clones, just under 80% of them singletons. These data belong to a study of blood T cell repertoires in COVID-19. Study overall: From the United States, Italy and Spain came samples of acute and convalescent COVID-19. T cells, B-cell-depleted T cells, or PBMCs supplied cDNA or gDNA.

The V gene's germline CDR1 is LNHDA and CDR2 SQIVND (reference sequence). Deletions cut 11 bases from V and 7 bases from J, with 23 bases between. The CDR3 extends over 15 amino acids. V gene TRBV19 combines with J gene TRBJ1-4, with a weak D call TRBD1 (6 bases). This clonotype was obtained from a man aged 70 or older with active or convalescent COVID-19. Sample: peripheral blood. The CDR3 protein is CACPLQGLCSEKLFF. The CDR3 DNA reads TGTGCCTGTCCTTTACAGGGCCTTTGTAGTGAAAAACTGTTTTTT.